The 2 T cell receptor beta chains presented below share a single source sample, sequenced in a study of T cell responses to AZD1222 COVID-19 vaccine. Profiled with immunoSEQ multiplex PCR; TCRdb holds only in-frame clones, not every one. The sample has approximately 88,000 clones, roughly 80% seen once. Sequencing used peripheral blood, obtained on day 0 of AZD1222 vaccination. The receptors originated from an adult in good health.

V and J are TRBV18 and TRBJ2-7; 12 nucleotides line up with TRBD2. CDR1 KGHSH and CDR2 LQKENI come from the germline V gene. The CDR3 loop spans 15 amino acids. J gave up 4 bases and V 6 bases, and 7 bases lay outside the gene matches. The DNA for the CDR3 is TGTGCCAGCTCCCCGACTAGCGGGAGCGATTACGAGCAGTACTTC. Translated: CASSPTSGSDYEQYF.

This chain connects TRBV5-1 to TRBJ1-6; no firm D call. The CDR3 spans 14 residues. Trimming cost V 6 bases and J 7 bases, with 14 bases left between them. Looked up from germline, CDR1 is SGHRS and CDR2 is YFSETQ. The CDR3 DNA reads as TGCGCCAGCAAGGTCTCCGGAGGAAATTCACCCCTCCACTTT. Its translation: CASKVSGGNSPLHF.